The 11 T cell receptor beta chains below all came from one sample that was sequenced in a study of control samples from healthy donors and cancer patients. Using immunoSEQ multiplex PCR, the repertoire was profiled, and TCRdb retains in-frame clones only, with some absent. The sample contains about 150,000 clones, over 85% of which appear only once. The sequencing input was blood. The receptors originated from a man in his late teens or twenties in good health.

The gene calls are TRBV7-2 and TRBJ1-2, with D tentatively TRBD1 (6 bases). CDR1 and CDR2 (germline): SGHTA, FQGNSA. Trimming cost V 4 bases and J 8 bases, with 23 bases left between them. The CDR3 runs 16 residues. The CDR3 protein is CASSSEAYRDPRGYTF. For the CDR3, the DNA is TGTGCCAGCAGCTCCGAGGCATACAGGGATCCGCGGGGCTACACCTTC.

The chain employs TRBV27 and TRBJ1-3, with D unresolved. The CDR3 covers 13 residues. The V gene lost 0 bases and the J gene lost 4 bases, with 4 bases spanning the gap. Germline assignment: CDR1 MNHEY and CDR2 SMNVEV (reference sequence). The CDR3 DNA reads TGTGCCAGCAGTTTATCACAGGGAAACACCATATATTTT. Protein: CASSLSQGNTIYF.

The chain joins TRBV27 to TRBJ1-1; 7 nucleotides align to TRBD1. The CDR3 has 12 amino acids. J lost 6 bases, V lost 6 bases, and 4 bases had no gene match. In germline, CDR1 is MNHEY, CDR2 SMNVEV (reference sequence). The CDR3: CASRYRGSEAFF. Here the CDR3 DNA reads TGTGCCAGCAGGTACAGGGGCTCTGAAGCTTTCTTT.

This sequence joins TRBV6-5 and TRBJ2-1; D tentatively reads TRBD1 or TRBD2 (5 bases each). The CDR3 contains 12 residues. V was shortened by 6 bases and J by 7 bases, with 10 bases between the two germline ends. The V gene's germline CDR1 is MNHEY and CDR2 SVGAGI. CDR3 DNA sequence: TGTGCCAGCAGGTTGGGGGATAATGAGCAGTTCTTC. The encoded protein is CASRLGDNEQFF.

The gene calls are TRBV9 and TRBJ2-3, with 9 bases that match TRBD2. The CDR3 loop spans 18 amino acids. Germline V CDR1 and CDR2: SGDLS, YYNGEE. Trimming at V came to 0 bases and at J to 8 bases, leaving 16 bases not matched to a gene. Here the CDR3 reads CASSVDAHLAGERSTQYF. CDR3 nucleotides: TGTGCCAGCAGCGTAGACGCTCACTTAGCGGGAGAGCGGTCTACGCAGTATTTT.

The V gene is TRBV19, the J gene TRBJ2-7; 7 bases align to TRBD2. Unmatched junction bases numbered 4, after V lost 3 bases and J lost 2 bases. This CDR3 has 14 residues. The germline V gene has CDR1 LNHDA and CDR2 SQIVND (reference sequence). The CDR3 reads CASSMSGGAYEQYF. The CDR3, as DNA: TGTGCCAGTAGTATGTCGGGAGGTGCCTACGAGCAGTACTTC.

CDR3 in amino acids: CASSQENRPNPSSYEQYF. The CDR3 DNA reads as TGTGCCAGCAGCCAAGAAAACAGGCCCAACCCAAGCTCCTACGAGCAGTACTTC. The chain links TRBV4-2 to TRBJ2-7, with D possibly matching TRBD1 (5 bases). V lost 0 bases to trimming and J lost 0 bases, with 18 bases between them. This CDR3 contains 18 residues. Germline assignment: CDR1 LGHNA and CDR2 YNFKEQ.

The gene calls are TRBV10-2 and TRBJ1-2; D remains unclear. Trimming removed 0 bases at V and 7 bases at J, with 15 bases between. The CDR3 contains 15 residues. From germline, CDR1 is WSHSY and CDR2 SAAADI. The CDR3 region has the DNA TGCGCCAGCAGTGAGTCAGTGGATTACGGCGGTGGCTACACCTTC. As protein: CASSESVDYGGGYTF.

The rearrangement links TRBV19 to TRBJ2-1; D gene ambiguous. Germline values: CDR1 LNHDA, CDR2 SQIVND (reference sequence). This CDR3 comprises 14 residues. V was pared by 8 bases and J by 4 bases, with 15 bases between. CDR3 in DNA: TGTGCCAGTCGGTCGTTGGACGGTTACAATGAGCAGTTCTTC. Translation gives CASRSLDGYNEQFF.

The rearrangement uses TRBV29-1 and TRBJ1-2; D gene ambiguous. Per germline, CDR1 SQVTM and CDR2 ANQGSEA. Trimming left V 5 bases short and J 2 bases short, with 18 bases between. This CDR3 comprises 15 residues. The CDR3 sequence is CSVLPPGGKNYGYTF. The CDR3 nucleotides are TGCAGCGTTCTTCCCCCGGGAGGGAAAAACTATGGCTACACCTTC.

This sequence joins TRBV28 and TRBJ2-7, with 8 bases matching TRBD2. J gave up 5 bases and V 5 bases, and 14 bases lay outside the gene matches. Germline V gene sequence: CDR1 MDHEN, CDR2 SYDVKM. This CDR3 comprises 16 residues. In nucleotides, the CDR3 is TGTGCCAGCAGTCACAACGGGAGGGGAGTAGGCGACGAGCAGTACTTC. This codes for CASSHNGRGVGDEQYF.